A single sample gave rise to the 6 T cell receptor beta chains below, sequenced in a study of identifying expanded T cells in peripheral blood (dated by TCRdb to the late 2010s). The library was obtained by the immunoSEQ multiplex PCR assay. TCRdb stores this immuneACCESS table with in-frame sequences only. Part of the clones is absent; in the studies checked, under half of the shortfall reflects unresolved V genes, and no reason is known for the rest. Within this sample are about 110,000 clones, with around 89% of them counted one time only. Approximately 16% of the sample rests with the top ten. The sample taken for sequencing was blood. These receptors were collected from a person aged 18 to 75 in good health.

The rearrangement joins TRBV11-1 to TRBJ2-7; 7 bases fit TRBD2. Germline V gene lookup returns CDR1 SGHAT and CDR2 FQDESV (reference sequence). This CDR3 contains 14 residues. The ends lost 3 bases at V and 6 bases at J; junction bases unmatched: 8. The CDR3 reads CASSLSGTPGEQYF. The DNA for the CDR3 is TGTGCCAGCAGCTTGAGCGGGACGCCTGGCGAGCAGTACTTC.

This chain uses TRBV19 with TRBJ1-5; 11 bases are a match to TRBD1. CDR1 is LNHDA, CDR2 SQIVND, per germline (reference sequence). Trimming at V came to 5 bases and at J to 2 bases, leaving 11 bases not matched to a gene. This CDR3 region has 18 residues. CDR3 loop: CASSPRDRGFSGNQPQHF. CDR3 nucleotides: TGTGCCAGTAGTCCGAGGGACAGGGGGTTTTCGGGCAATCAGCCCCAGCATTTT.

The V and J genes are TRBV4-1 and TRBJ2-3; D perhaps matches TRBD1 (6 bases). The CDR3 extends over 17 amino acids. V gave up 0 bases and J gave up 6 bases, with 19 bases separating them. The germline CDR1 and CDR2 sequences are MGHRA and YSYEKL. The CDR3: CASSQDLWSRGEDTQYF. The CDR3 DNA is TGCGCCAGCAGCCAAGATCTCTGGTCCAGGGGTGAGGATACGCAGTATTTT.

The chain combines TRBV5-6 with TRBJ2-7, with D tentatively TRBD1 (5 bases). The CDR3 totals 14 residues. Germline V lookup: CDR1 SGHDT, CDR2 YYEEEE. The V gene lost 0 bases and the J gene lost 5 bases, with 12 bases spanning the gap. This chain's CDR3 is CASSLVGRVNEQYF. CDR3 bases: TGTGCCAGCAGCTTGGTGGGCAGGGTCAACGAGCAGTACTTC.

This clone was seen more than once but under ten times. The gene calls are TRBV7-9 and TRBJ2-1; D is undetermined. CDR1 and CDR2 from the germline V gene are SEHNR and FQNEAQ (reference sequence). The CDR3 totals 15 residues. Trimming stripped 0 bases from V and 3 bases from J, with 9 bases between. CDR3 coding DNA: TGTGCCAGCAGCTTAGCTCCGGGCCGCTACAATGAGCAGTTCTTC. Translation: CASSLAPGRYNEQFF.

CDR3 region: CASSPPGGGANEQFF. The CDR3 DNA reads as TGTGCCAGCAGCCCTCCTGGCGGGGGGGCAAATGAGCAGTTCTTC. J is TRBJ2-1 and V is TRBV11-2, with 9 nucleotides matching TRBD2. Germline lookup yields CDR1 SGHAT and CDR2 FQNNGV. The length of the CDR3 is 15 residues. Unmatched junction bases numbered 9, after V lost 5 bases and J lost 7 bases.